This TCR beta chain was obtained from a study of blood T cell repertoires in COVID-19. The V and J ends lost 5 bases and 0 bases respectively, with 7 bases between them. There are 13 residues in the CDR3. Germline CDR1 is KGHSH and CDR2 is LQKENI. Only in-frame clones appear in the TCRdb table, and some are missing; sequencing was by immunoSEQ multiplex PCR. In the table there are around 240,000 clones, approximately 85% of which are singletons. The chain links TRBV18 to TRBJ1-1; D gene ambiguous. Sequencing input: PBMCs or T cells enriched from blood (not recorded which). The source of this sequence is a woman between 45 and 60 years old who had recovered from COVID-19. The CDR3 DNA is TGTGCCAGCTCATCCTATATGAACACTGAAGCTTTCTTT. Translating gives CASSSYMNTEAFF.